This passage covers 21 T cell receptor beta chains from one sample sequenced in a study of identical twins. From the 5' RACE reads, TCRdb called clonotypes with MiXCR, one entry per CDR3 protein. In the table there are roughly 750,000 distinct CDR3 sequences, approximately 21% of which are singletons. The same data also went into a second study, on T cells expressing NK-cell markers.

The source material was PBMCs. The receptors originated from a woman aged 18 to 35 in good health.

The chain carries TRBV30 and TRBJ2-5, with D perhaps TRBD2 (5 bases). Germline assignment: CDR1 GTSNPN and CDR2 SVGIG (reference sequence). V was cut by 1 base and J by 4 bases, with 10 bases left in between. The CDR3 has 13 amino acids. For the CDR3, the DNA is TGTGCCTGGAGTGCGTGGGCGGGAGAGACCCAGTACTTC. This sequence encodes CAWSAWAGETQYF.

This clonotype was detected many times. The V and J genes are TRBV29-1 and TRBJ1-1; D ambiguous. V was clipped by 3 bases and J by 0 bases, with 5 bases between them. The germline CDR1 and CDR2 sequences are SQVTM and ANQGSEA. The CDR3 is 12 amino acids. The CDR3, as DNA: TGCAGCGTTGACAGCATGAACACTGAAGCTTTCTTT. Translating it yields CSVDSMNTEAFF.

This clonotype was picked up a small number of times. The gene calls are TRBV29-1 and TRBJ2-1; D perhaps matches TRBD2 (5 bases). The CDR3 is 16 residues long. Germline lookup yields CDR1 SQVTM and CDR2 ANQGSEA. V was cut by 4 bases and J by 0 bases, with 16 bases left in between. CDR3 loop: CSVAGGLGPSYNEQFF. The CDR3 nucleotides are TGCAGCGTTGCAGGAGGATTAGGACCCTCCTACAATGAGCAGTTCTTC.

The chain joins TRBV7-2 to TRBJ2-5; the D is unclear. Germline values: CDR1 SGHTA, CDR2 FQGNSA. The CDR3 has 15 residues. The V end was cut by 7 bases, the J end by 2 bases, with 17 bases between. In DNA form, the CDR3 reads TGTGCCAGCACGAGTAGGTTAGGCAGGCAAGAGACCCAGTACTTC. The encoded protein is CASTSRLGRQETQYF.

The chain has TRBV5-1 and TRBJ2-7; no clear D. The CDR3 loop spans 16 amino acids. Trimming took 1 base from V and 1 from J, leaving 15 bases between them. Germline V gene lookup returns CDR1 SGHRS and CDR2 YFSETQ. The CDR3 DNA sequence: TGCGCCAGCAGCTTGTCGATGGGTTCCCCATCCTACGAGCAGTACTTC. It encodes CASSLSMGSPSYEQYF.

This clonotype was seen only a few times. The gene calls are TRBV6-5 and TRBJ2-7; TRBD2 matches 9 bases. The CDR3 spans 15 residues. The junction had 10 bases not matched to a gene; V was cut back by 7 bases and J by 3 bases. Germline lookup yields CDR1 MNHEY and CDR2 SVGAGI. CDR3 sequence reads: CASTSGLATVYEQYF. The CDR3 DNA follows: TGTGCCAGCACTTCGGGACTAGCAACCGTCTACGAGCAGTACTTC.

This clonotype was picked up many times. This sequence joins TRBV20-1 and TRBJ2-5; no definite D call. V was shortened by 4 bases and J by 7 bases, with 7 bases between the two germline ends. Per the germline V gene, CDR1 is DFQATT and CDR2 is SNEGSKA (reference sequence). The CDR3 sequence is 10 residues long. CDR3 sequence reads: CSAIRGTQYF. In DNA form, the CDR3 reads TGCAGTGCTATCCGAGGGACCCAGTACTTC.

This clonotype was seen a few times. The rearrangement joins TRBV4-3 to TRBJ2-7; D is possibly TRBD1 or TRBD2 (5 bases each). The V end lost 4 bases, the J end lost 3 bases, and 19 bases lay between the germline ends. Looked up from germline, CDR1 is LGHNA and CDR2 is YSLEER. This CDR3 spans 16 amino acids. CDR3 region: CASSRKPGSGGYEQYF. CDR3 nucleotides: TGCGCCAGCAGCCGTAAACCGGGGAGTGGGGGCTACGAGCAGTACTTC.

The rearrangement joins TRBV20-1 to TRBJ1-2; no reliable D call. CDR1 is DFQATT, CDR2 SNEGSKA, per germline (reference sequence). This CDR3 is 11 amino acids long. CDR3 DNA: TGCAGCCGTAAGGACCGGCGTGGCTACACCTTC. Its translation: CSRKDRRGYTF.

This chain uses TRBV29-1 with TRBJ2-1; no clear D gene. The V end lost 7 bases, the J end lost 3 bases, and 4 bases lay between the germline ends. This CDR3 has 10 residues. The germline gives CDR1 SQVTM, CDR2 ANQGSEA. The CDR3 region is CSAIYNEQFF. The CDR3 coding sequence is TGCAGCGCCATCTACAATGAGCAGTTCTTC.

This clonotype occurred many times. The chain recombines TRBV14 with TRBJ2-2; D gene ambiguous. The CDR3 runs to 12 residues. Germline V gene data show CDR1 as SGHDN and CDR2 as FVKESK. The ends were cut back, 4 bases at V and 6 bases at J, with 6 bases in the middle. The CDR3 DNA reads as TGTGCCAGCAGCCCTCGAGCCGGGGAGCTGTTTTTT. This sequence encodes CASSPRAGELFF.

This rearrangement joins TRBV11-1 to TRBJ2-3; TRBD2 matches at 11 bases. V was pared by 5 bases and J by 3 bases, with 16 bases of the junction left unmatched. The germline V gene encodes CDR1 SGHAT and CDR2 FQDESV (reference sequence). The CDR3 contains 19 residues. CDR3 region: CASSPRLAGGLTATDTQYF. The CDR3 DNA is TGTGCCAGCAGCCCCCGGCTAGCGGGAGGATTAACGGCTACAGATACGCAGTATTTT.

This clonotype was seen more than once but under ten times. The V gene is TRBV7-2, the J gene TRBJ2-1, with 8 positions matching TRBD2. The CDR3 spans 14 residues. From germline, CDR1 is SGHTA and CDR2 FQGNSA. With 5 bases clipped from V and 8 bases from J, the junction kept 8 bases outside the gene matches. This chain's CDR3 is CASSLLRTSHEQFF. CDR3 sequence (DNA): TGTGCCAGCAGCCTTCTCCGGACTAGCCATGAGCAGTTCTTC.

This clonotype was seen a few times. V is TRBV20-1 and J is TRBJ2-1; TRBD2 matches 9 bases. The germline gives CDR1 DFQATT, CDR2 SNEGSKA (reference sequence). Losses at the gene ends were 1 base for V and 0 bases for J; bases not matched to a gene: 7. This CDR3 comprises 17 residues. CDR3: CSARVASGMNSYNEQFF. CDR3 DNA: TGCAGTGCTAGAGTGGCTAGCGGGATGAACTCCTACAATGAGCAGTTCTTC.

The V call is TRBV7-9, the J call TRBJ2-1, with 8 bases matching TRBD2. This CDR3 contains 16 residues. V dropped 1 base and J dropped 5; count of bases not matched to a gene: 7. Looked up from germline, CDR1 is SEHNR and CDR2 is FQNEAQ (reference sequence). The CDR3, as DNA: TGTGCCAGCAGCTTAGAAGAAGCGGGAGTTCACAATGAGCAGTTCTTC. Amino acid sequence: CASSLEEAGVHNEQFF. Based on the CDR3 plus reference TRBV7-9 and TRBJ2-1, the full variable domain is DTGVSQNPRHKITKRGQNVTFRCDPISEHNRLYWYRQTLGQGPEFLTYFQNEAQLEKSRLLSDRFSAERPKGSFSTLEIQRTEQGDSAMYLCASSLEEAGVHNEQFFGPGTRLTVL.

The gene calls are TRBV6-2 or TRBV6-3 and TRBJ1-2; D might be TRBD1 (6 bases). The CDR3 consists of 14 residues. CDR1 and CDR2 from the germline V gene are MNHEY and SVGEGT. The ends were cut back, 2 bases at V and 7 bases at J, with 14 bases in the middle. The CDR3 nucleotides are TGTGCCAGCAGTTACCAGACAGGTCCAGGTGGCTACACCTTC. Translation: CASSYQTGPGGYTF.

This rearrangement joins TRBV7-6 to TRBJ1-5; weak D call: TRBD1 (6 bases). The CDR3 spans 14 residues. Trimming pared 5 bases from V and 7 bases from J, leaving 15 bases between. The germline CDR1 and CDR2 sequences are SGHVS and FNYEAQ. The CDR3 nucleotides read TGTGCCAGCAGCCCTCGGGGGGCGGCACAGCCCCAGCATTTT. Translation gives CASSPRGAAQPQHF.

V gene TRBV29-1 combines with J gene TRBJ2-1; 10 positions agree with TRBD1. This CDR3 region has 15 residues. CDR1 SQVTM and CDR2 ANQGSEA come from the germline V gene. J lost 6 bases, V lost 6 bases, and 11 bases had no gene match. This chain's CDR3 is CSVNYRDRGGNEQFF. CDR3 in DNA: TGCAGCGTCAATTACCGGGACAGGGGAGGCAATGAGCAGTTCTTC.

This clonotype was observed a few times. The V and J genes are TRBV6-2 or TRBV6-3 and TRBJ2-7, with TRBD2 identical over 12 bases. CDR3 size: 20 residues. Per germline, CDR1 MNHEY and CDR2 SVGEGT. The junction had 18 bases not matched to a gene; V was cut back by 6 bases and J by 0 bases. For the CDR3, the DNA is TGTGCCAGCAGCGCGACAATACCGGGACTAGCGGGCGTACCCTCCTACGAGCAGTACTTC. This gives the protein CASSATIPGLAGVPSYEQYF.

The chain employs TRBV10-3 and TRBJ2-1; D unclear. The germline CDR1 and CDR2 sequences are ENHRY and SYGVKD. This CDR3 spans 15 amino acids. V was pared by 0 bases and J by 6 bases, with 12 bases between. The CDR3 loop is CAISESFRPGNEQFF. As DNA, the CDR3 is TGTGCCATCAGTGAGTCGTTTCGGCCTGGCAATGAGCAGTTCTTC.

There are a few counts of this clonotype. The chain combines TRBV29-1 with TRBJ1-1; no firm D call. V was trimmed by 5 bases and J by 1 base, leaving 8 bases between them. There are 12 residues in the CDR3. Germline CDR1 reads SQVTM; CDR2 reads ANQGSEA. CDR3 sequence reads: CSVKISNTEAFF. The CDR3 coding sequence is TGCAGCGTTAAGATTTCGAACACTGAAGCTTTCTTT.